The entry that follows covers one T cell receptor beta chain sequence. Its target is unknown. The sample comes from a study of T cell repertoires in cytomegalovirus infection. Across the study: Signatures in public TCR beta sequences pointed to both CMV infection and matching HLA type. General study results and limits: Identification of carriers of CMV plus the relevant HLA was performed using cumulative public TCR beta family frequency.

One entry per CDR3 protein results from TCRdb running MiXCR on the reads. Among approximately 750,000 distinct CDR3 sequences listed, about 40% were seen once. CDR1 LNHDA and CDR2 SQIVND come from the germline V gene (reference sequence). CDR3 size: 13 residues. V shed 6 bases and J shed 3 bases, with 11 bases lying between them. The specimen was PBMCs. The TCR originated in a human donor in good health (CMV status not recorded). Some clones in this sample may be carry-over from other donors' samples. The rearrangement uses TRBV19 and TRBJ1-2; unclear D gene. CDR3 sequence (DNA): TGTGCCAGTAGACAGTTCTCCTACTATGGCTACACCTTC. It yields the protein CASRQFSYYGYTF.